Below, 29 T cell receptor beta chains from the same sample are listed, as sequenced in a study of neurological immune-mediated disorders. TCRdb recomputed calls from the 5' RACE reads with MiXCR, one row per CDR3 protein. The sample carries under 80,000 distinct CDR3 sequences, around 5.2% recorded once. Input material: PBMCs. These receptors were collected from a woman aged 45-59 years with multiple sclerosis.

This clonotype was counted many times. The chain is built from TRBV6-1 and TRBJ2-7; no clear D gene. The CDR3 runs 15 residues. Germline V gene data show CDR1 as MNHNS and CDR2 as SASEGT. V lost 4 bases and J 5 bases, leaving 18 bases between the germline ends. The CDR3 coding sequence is TGTGCCAGCAGTGTTACTCATGCGGAGTACGACGAGCAGTACGTC. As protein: CASSVTHAEYDEQYV.

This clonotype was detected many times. CDR3 in amino acids: CASTPAREDGYTF. Here the CDR3 DNA reads TGTGCCAGCACCCCGGCCAGGGAGGATGGCTACACCTTC. The chain carries TRBV25-1 and TRBJ1-2, with D possibly matching TRBD1 (5 bases). Germline CDR1 is MGHDK and CDR2 is SYGVNS. The CDR3 runs 13 residues. Trimming took off 7 bases at V and 6 bases at J, with 15 bases between the two ends.

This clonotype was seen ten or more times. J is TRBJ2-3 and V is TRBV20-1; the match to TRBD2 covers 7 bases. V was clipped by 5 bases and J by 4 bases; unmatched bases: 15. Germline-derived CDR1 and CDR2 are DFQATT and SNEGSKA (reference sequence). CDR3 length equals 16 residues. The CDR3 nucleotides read TGCAGTGCTCGATTGGCAGCCCATCGGGGGGCAGATACGCAGTATTTT. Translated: CSARLAAHRGADTQYF.

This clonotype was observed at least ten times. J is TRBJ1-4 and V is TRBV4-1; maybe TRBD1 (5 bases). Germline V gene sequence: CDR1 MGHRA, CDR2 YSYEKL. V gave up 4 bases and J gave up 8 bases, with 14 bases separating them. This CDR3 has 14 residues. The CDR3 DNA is TGCGCCAGCAGCCCCCGAGGCAGGGAGGAAAAACTGTTTTTT. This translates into CASSPRGREEKLFF.

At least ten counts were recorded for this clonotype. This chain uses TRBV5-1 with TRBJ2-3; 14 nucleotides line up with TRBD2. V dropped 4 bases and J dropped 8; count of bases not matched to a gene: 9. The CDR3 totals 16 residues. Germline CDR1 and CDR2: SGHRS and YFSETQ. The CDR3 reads CASSVRLAGGTGTQYF. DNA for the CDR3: TGCGCCAGCAGCGTTCGACTAGCGGGGGGGACCGGTACGCAGTATTTT. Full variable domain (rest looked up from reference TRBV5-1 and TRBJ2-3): KAGVTQTPRYLIKTRGQQVTLSCSPISGHRSVSWYQQTPGQGLQFLFEYFSETQRNKGNFPGRFSGRQFSNSRSEMNVSTLELGDSALYLCASSVRLAGGTGTQYFGPGTRLTVL.

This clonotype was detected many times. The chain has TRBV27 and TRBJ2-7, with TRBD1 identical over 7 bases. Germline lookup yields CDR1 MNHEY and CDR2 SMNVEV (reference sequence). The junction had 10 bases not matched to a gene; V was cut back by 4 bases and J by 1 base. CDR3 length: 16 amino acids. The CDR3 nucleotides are TGTGCCAGCAGTTCCCTGACCGGGACAGAGTCCTACGAGCAGTACTTC. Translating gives CASSSLTGTESYEQYF.

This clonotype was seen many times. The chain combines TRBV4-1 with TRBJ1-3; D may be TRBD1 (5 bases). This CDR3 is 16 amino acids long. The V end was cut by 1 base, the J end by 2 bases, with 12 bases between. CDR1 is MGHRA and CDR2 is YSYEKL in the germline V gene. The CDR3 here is CASSQATTGPGNTIYF. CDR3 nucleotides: TGCGCCAGCAGCCAAGCCACTACGGGGCCTGGAAACACCATATATTTT.

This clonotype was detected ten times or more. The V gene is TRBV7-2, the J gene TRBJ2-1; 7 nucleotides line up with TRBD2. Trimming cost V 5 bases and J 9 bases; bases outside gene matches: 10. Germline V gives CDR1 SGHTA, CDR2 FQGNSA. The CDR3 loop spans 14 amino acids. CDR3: CASSHSGRNPEQFF. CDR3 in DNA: TGTGCCAGCAGCCATAGCGGGCGGAACCCTGAGCAGTTCTTC.

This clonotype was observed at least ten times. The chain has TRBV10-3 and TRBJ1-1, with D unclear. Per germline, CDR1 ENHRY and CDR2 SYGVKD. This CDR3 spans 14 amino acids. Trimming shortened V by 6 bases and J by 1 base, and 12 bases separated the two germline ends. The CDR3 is CAIRREGRNTEAFF. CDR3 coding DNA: TGTGCCATCAGGAGAGAAGGACGGAACACTGAAGCTTTCTTT.

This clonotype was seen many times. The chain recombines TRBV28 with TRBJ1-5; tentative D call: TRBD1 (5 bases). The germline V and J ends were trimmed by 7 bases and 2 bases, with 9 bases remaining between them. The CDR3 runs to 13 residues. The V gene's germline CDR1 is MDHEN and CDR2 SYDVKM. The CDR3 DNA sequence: TGTGCCAGCATGGGGCAGGGCAATCAGCCCCAGCATTTT. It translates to CASMGQGNQPQHF.

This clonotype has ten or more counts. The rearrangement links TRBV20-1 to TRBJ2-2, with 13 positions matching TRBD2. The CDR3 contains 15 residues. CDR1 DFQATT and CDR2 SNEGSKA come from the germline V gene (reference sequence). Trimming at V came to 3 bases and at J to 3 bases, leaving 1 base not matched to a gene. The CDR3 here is CSARGTSGDTGELFF. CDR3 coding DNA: TGCAGTGCTAGGGGGACTAGCGGGGACACCGGGGAGCTGTTTTTT.

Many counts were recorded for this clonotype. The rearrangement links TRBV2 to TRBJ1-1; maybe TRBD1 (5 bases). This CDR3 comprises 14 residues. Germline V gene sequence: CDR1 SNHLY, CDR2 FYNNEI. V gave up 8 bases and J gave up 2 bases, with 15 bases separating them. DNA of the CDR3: TGTGCCAGCTGGCGTCCGGGGCAAAACACTGAAGCTTTCTTT. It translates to CASWRPGQNTEAFF.

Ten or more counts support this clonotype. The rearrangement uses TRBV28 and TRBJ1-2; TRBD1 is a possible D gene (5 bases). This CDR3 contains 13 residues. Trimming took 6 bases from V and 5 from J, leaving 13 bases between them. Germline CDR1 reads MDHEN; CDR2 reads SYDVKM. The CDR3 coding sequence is TGTGCCAGCAGCCAATACAGGCGATATGGCTACACCTTC. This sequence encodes CASSQYRRYGYTF.

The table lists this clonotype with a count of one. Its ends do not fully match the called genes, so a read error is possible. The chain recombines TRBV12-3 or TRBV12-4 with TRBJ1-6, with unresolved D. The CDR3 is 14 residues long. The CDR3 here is CASSFRGGNSPLNF. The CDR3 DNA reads TGTGCCAGCAGTTTTAGAGGTGGTAATTCACCCCTCAACTTT.

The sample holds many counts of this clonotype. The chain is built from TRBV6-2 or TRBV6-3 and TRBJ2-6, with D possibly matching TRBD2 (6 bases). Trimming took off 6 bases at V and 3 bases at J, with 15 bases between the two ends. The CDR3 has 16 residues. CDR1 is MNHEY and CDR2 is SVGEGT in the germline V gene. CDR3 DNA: TGTGCCAGCAGGAACGGAGGGGCGGTTGGGGCCAACGTCCTGACTTTC. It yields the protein CASRNGGAVGANVLTF.

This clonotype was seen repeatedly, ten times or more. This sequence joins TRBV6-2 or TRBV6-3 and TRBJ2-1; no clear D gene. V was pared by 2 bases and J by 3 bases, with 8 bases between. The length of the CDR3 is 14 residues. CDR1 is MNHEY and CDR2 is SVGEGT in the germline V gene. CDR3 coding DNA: TGTGCCAGCAGTTACGACCAAGACTACAATGAGCAGTTCTTC. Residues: CASSYDQDYNEQFF.

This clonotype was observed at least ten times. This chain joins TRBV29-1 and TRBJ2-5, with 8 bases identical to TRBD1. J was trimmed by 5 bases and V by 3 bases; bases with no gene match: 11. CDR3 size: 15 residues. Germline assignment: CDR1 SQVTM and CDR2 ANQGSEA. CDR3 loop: CSVEPMDRVRETQYF. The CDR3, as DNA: TGCAGCGTTGAGCCAATGGACAGGGTCAGGGAGACCCAGTACTTC.

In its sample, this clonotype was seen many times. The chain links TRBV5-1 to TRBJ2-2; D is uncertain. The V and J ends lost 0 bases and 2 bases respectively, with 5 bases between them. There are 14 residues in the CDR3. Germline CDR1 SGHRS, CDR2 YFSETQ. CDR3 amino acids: CASSLALNTGELFF. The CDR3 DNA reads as TGCGCCAGCAGCTTGGCACTAAACACCGGGGAGCTGTTTTTT. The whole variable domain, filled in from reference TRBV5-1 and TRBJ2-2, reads KAGVTQTPRYLIKTRGQQVTLSCSPISGHRSVSWYQQTPGQGLQFLFEYFSETQRNKGNFPGRFSGRQFSNSRSEMNVSTLELGDSALYLCASSLALNTGELFFGEGSRLTVL.

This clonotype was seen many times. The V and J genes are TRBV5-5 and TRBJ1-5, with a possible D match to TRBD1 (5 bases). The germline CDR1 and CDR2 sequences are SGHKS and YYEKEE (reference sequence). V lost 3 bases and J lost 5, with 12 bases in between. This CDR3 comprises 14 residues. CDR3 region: CASSSDTSYQPQHF. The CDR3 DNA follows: TGTGCCAGCAGCTCGGACACATCCTATCAGCCCCAGCATTTT.

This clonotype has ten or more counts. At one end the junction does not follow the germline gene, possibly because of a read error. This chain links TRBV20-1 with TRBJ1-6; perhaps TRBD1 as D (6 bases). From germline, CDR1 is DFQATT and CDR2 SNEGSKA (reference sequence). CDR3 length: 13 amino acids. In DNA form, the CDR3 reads TGCAGTGCCCCACGGACAGTGAATTCACCCCTCAACTTT. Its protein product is CSAPRTVNSPLNF.

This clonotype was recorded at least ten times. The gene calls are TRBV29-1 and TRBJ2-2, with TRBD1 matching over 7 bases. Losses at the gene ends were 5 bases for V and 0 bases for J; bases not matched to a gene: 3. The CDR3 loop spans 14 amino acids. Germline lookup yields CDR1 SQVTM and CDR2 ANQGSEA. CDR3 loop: CSVTGVANTGELFF. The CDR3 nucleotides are TGCAGCGTTACAGGGGTTGCGAACACCGGGGAGCTGTTTTTT.

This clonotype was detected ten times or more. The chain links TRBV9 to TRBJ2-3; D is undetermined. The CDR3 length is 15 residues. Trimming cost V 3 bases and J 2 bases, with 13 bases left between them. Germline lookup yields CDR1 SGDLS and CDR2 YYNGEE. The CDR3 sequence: CASSASPGYTDTQYF. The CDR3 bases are TGTGCCAGCAGCGCCTCCCCGGGCTACACAGATACGCAGTATTTT.

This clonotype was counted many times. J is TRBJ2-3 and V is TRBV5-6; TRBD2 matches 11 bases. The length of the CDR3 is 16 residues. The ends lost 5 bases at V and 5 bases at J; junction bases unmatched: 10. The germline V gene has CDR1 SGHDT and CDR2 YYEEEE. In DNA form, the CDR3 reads TGTGCCAGCAGGGAAAGACTAGCGGGATCTAGAGATACGCAGTATTTT. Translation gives CASRERLAGSRDTQYF.

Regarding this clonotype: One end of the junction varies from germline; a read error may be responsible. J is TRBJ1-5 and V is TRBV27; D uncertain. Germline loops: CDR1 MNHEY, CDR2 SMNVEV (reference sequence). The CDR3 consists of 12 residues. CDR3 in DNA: TGTGCCCGTACTCGACCCAATCAGCCCCAGAATTTT. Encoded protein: CARTRPNQPQNF.

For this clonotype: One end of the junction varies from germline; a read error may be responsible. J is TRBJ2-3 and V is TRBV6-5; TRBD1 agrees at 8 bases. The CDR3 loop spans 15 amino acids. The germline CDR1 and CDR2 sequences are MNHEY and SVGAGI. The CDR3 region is CASSYSTGAADKQYF. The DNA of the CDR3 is TGTGCCAGCAGTTACTCGACAGGGGCCGCAGATAAGCAGTATTTT.

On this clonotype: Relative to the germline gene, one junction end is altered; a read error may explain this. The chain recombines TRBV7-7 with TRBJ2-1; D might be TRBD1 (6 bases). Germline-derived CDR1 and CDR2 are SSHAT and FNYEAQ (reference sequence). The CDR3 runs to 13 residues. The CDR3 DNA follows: TGTGCTAGCAGCCACGAACAGGGCAATGAGCAGTTCTTC. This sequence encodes CASSHEQGNEQFF.

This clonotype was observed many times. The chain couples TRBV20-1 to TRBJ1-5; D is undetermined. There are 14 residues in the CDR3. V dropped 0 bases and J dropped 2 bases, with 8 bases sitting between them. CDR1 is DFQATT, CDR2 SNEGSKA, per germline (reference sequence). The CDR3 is CSARDLAGNQPQHF. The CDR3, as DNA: TGCAGTGCTAGAGATCTGGCGGGCAATCAGCCCCAGCATTTT.

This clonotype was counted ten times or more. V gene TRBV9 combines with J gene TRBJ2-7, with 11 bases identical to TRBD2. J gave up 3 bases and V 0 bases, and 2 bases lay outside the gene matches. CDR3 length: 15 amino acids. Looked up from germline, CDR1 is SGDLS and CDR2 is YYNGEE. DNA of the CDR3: TGTGCCAGCAGCGTAGGTACTAGCGGGGGCTACGAGCAGTACTTC. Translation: CASSVGTSGGYEQYF.

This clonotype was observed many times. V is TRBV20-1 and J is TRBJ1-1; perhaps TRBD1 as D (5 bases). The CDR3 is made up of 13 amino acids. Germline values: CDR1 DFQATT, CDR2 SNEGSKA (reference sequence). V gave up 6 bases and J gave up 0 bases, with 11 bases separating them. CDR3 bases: TGCAGTGCCACGGGACCGTTGAACACTGAAGCTTTCTTT. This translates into CSATGPLNTEAFF.